The rows below give T cell receptor beta chains drawn from one sample of a study of cytomegalovirus exposure and HLA in healthy donors. Assay: immunoSEQ multiplex PCR; the TCRdb copy retains only in-frame clones and omits some. The table lists tens of thousands of clones. Sequenced input: PBMCs. The receptor set was obtained from a man aged 35-49 years in good health and CMV-seronegative. CDR3s include the opening cysteine and the closing phenylalanine or tryptophan. The order of the fields is J gene, V gene, CDR3 protein.

TRBJ1-2	TRBV2	CASVTGVGYTF
TRBJ2-3	TRBV27	CASSLGPWSTDTQYF
TRBJ1-1	TRBV11-3	CASSYSHQGNTEAFF
TRBJ1-5	TRBV6-1	CASSGQVIRRGSNQPQHF
TRBJ2-2	TRBV19	CASMRTGTTGELFF
TRBJ2-6	TRBV18	CASSPGQGHANVLTF
TRBJ1-1	TRBV23-1	CASSPRGGNTEAFF
TRBJ2-7	TRBV4-2	CAPSQASGGRVAVYEQYF
TRBJ2-2	TRBV5-5	CASIAGTTNTGELFF
TRBJ1-1	TRBV19	CASSGTGGLTEAFF
TRBJ1-1	TRBV11-2	CASSLGGGGRTEAFF
TRBJ2-5	TRBV15	CATSRDQGAPGETQYF
TRBJ2-3	TRBV15	CATSIRRSGTDTQYF
TRBJ1-4	TRBV28	CASRRVANEKLFF
TRBJ2-7	TRBV5-3	CARSCRDFEQYF
TRBJ2-2	TRBV7-8	CASSLNGGYTGELFF
TRBJ2-1	TRBV6-5	CASSSLAGAFNEQFF
TRBJ2-7	TRBV7-7	CASSPGQGDEQYF
TRBJ2-2	TRBV11-2	CASSSRTLNTGELFF
TRBJ1-2	TRBV7-8	CASSPEGFGNYGYTF
TRBJ1-2	TRBV21-1	CASSKERQGGGYTF
TRBJ2-2	TRBV11-2	CASRQVGLAGGRTGELFF
TRBJ2-3	TRBV7-6	CASSGLAGSQTDTQYF
TRBJ2-3	TRBV28	CASSFRMSGVSTDTQYF
TRBJ1-1	TRBV5-6	CASSLAGKEAFF
TRBJ2-5	TRBV6-6	CASSYRQVETQYF
TRBJ2-7	TRBV9	CASSKMAGAYEQYF
TRBJ2-7	TRBV6-5	CASSYSRTTSYEQYF